Below, one T cell receptor beta chain is given with its context. Its antigen remains unidentified. No much larger clone exists at a distance of one base, and base qualities are not known. Library generation was performed with RT-PCR. The sample was run on an Illumina HiSeq 2500. TCRdb cleaned the public reads at Q25 with fastp, built clones with MiXCR and kept in-frame beta chains. Here each entry gathers all rows of one CDR3 protein and keeps the most common genes and DNA. The sample table records approximately 570,000 distinct CDR3 sequences; 7.5% to 8.5% of these occur just once. Roughly 13% of the sample is in the top ten clones. From cysteine to phenylalanine, the CDR3 is 14 amino acids long. Of all the DNA, just the CDR3 is kept, 42 bases in frame from base 1. The germline ends are 12 bases apart after V is trimmed by 6 bases and J by 2 bases. CDR1 and CDR2 were assigned from the germline V gene as MDHEN and SYDVKM.

This entry belongs to a study of response to subunit inactivated influenza vaccine (dated by TCRdb to 2016 to 2018). Regarding the complete study: To follow how T cells responded to a trivalent subunit inactivated influenza vaccine, the researchers relied on deep quantitative profiling of the T cell receptor repertoire.

Paper-wide results and their limitations: According to the authors, only a limited number of new T cells may be recruited by each seasonal influenza vaccination.

The TCR comes from a man aged 50 to 69 who received an inactivated influenza vaccine. Donor details come from another sample of the same person, matched by shared clones. The V and J segments used are TRBV28 and TRBJ2-3; no confident D gene assignment can be made. Sequenced here: PBMCs from blood, sampled less than 30 months after vaccination. The DNA sequence is as follows: TGTGCCAGCAGACTGCTCCGGCCCACAGATACGCAGTATTTT. This yields the protein CASRLLRPTDTQYF. The CDR3, completed at both ends by the reference TRBV28 and TRBJ2-3 genes, gives the full variable domain DVKVTQSSRYLVKRTGEKVFLECVQDMDHENMFWYRQDPGLGLRLIYFSYDVKMKEKGDIPEGYSVSREKKERFSLILESASTNQTSMYLCASRLLRPTDTQYFGPGTRLTVL.